This TCR beta chain comes out of a study of Tregs in tolerant kidney transplant recipients. Unstimulated regulatory T cells (CD4+CD25+CD127-), CD4+CD25- non-regulatory cells, CD4 and CD8 cells were FACS-sorted from thawed PBMCs. Remarks on this clone: What it binds is unknown.

Profiling relied on immunoSEQ multiplex PCR, and the TCRdb table lists in-frame clones only, not all of them. The sample consists of nearly 95,000 clones, 93% of them appearing once. There are 14 residues in the CDR3. The germline CDR1 and CDR2 sequences are SGHNT and YYREEE (reference sequence). The V gene end was trimmed by 4 bases and the J gene end by 4 bases; junction bases not matched to a gene: 7. Study observations and caveats: The most relevant donor-specific Treg TCRbeta repertoire apparently came from expansion with activated donor B cells.

The clonotype comes from a human donor who received a combined kidney and bone marrow transplant. This sample comprised CD4+ T cells from blood, obtained before the transplant. The V gene is TRBV5-4, the J gene TRBJ1-2; 7 nucleotides match TRBD1. CDR3 protein: CASSPHPGGYGYTF. The DNA for the CDR3 is TGTGCCAGCAGCCCACATCCAGGGGGCTATGGCTACACCTTC.